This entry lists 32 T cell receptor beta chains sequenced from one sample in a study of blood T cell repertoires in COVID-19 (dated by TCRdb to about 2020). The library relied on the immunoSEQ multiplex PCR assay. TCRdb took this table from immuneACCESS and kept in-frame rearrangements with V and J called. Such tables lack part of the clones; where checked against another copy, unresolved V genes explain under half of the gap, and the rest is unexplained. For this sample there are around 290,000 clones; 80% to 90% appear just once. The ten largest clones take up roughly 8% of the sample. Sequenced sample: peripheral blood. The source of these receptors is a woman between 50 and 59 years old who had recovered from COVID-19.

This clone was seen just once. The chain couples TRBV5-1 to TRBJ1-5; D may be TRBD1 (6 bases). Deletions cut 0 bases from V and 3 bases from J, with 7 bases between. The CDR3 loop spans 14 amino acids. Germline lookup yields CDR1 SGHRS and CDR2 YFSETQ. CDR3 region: CASSLGDNNQPQHF. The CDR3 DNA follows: TGCGCCAGCAGCTTGGGGGACAACAATCAGCCCCAGCATTTT.

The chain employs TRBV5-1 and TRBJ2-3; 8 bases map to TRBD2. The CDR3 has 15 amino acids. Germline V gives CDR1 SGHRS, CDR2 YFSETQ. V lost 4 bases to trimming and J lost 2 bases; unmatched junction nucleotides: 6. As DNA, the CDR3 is TGCGCCAGCAGCGGGTTAGCGGGGTTCACAGATACGCAGTATTTT. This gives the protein CASSGLAGFTDTQYF.

The CDR3 DNA sequence: TGTGCCAGCAGCTTAGATCGGGGGGATACGCAGTATTTT. Translating it yields CASSLDRGDTQYF. The chain couples TRBV11-2 to TRBJ2-3; maybe TRBD2 (6 bases). V was clipped by 0 bases and J by 6 bases, with 7 bases between them. The germline V gene has CDR1 SGHAT and CDR2 FQNNGV. This CDR3 contains 13 residues.

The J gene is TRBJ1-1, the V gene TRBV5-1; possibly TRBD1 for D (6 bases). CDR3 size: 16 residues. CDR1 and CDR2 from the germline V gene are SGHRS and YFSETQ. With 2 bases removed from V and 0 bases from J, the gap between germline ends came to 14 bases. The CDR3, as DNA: TGCGCCAGCAGCTTTCGACAGGTAGTTCTGAACACTGAAGCTTTCTTT. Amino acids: CASSFRQVVLNTEAFF.

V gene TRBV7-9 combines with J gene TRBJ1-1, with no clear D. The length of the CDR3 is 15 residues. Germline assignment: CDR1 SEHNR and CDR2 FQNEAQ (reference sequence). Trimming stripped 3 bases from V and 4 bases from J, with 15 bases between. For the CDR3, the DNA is TGTGCCAGCAGCTTGAGGTCCGGGGATGTCACTGAAGCTTTCTTT. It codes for CASSLRSGDVTEAFF.

This chain's CDR3 is CASSQGGTSWYEQYF. The CDR3 DNA reads as TGCGCCAGCAGCCAAGGGGGTACTAGCTGGTACGAGCAGTACTTC. The chain couples TRBV4-1 to TRBJ2-7; D perhaps matches TRBD2 (6 bases). The germline CDR1 and CDR2 sequences are MGHRA and YSYEKL. This CDR3 has 15 amino acids. V was cut by 1 base and J by 4 bases, with 14 bases left in between.

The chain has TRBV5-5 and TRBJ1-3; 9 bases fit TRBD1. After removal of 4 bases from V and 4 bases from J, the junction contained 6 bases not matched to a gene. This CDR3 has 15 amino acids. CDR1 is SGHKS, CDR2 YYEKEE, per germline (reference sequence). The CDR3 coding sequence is TGTGCCAGCAGCCAACAGGGGGCGAGGGGAAACACCATATATTTT. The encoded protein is CASSQQGARGNTIYF.

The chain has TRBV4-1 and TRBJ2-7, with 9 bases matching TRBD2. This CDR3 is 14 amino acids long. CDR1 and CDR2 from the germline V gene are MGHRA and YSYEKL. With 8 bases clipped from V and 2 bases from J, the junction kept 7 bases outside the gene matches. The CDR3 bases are TGCGCCAGCGCTCCAGCGGGGGGAACCTACGAGCAGTACTTC. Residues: CASAPAGGTYEQYF.

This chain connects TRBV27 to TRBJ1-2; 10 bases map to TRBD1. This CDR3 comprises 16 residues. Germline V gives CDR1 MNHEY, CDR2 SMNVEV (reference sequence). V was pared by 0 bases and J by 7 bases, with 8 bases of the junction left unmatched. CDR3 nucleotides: TGTGCCAGCAGTTTATCTGCCGTGACAGGGGGCTTTGGCTACACCTTC. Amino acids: CASSLSAVTGGFGYTF.

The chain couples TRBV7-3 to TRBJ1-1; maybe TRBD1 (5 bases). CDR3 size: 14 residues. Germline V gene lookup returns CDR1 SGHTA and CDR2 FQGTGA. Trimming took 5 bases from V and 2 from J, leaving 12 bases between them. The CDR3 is CASSLGGANTEAFF. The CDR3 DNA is TGTGCCAGCAGCCTCGGGGGAGCAAACACTGAAGCTTTCTTT.

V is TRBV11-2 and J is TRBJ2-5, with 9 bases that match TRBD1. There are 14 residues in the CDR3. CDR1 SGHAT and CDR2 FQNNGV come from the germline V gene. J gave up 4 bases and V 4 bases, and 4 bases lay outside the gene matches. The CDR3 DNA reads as TGTGCCAGCAGCTCGACAGGGGGAAGAGAGACCCAGTACTTC. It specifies CASSSTGGRETQYF.

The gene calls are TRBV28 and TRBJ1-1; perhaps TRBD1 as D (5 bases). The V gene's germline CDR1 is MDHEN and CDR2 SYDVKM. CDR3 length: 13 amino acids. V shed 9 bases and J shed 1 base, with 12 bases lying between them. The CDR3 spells CASHDGGNTEAFF. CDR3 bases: TGTGCCAGTCACGACGGGGGGAACACTGAAGCTTTCTTT.

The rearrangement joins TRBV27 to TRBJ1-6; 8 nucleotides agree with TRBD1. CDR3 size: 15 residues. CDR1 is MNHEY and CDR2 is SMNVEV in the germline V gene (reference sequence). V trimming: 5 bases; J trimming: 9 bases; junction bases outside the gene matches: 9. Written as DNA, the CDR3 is TGTGCCAGCAGTAAACAACAGGGGGTGCTTTCACCCCTCCACTTT. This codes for CASSKQQGVLSPLHF.

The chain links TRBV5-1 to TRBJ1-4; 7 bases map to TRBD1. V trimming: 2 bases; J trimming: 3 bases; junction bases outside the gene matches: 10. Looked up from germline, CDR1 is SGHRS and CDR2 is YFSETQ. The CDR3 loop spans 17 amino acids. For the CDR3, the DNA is TGCGCCAGCAGCTTCAACAGGGGCGGTCAGGCTAATGAAAAACTGTTTTTT. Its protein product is CASSFNRGGQANEKLFF. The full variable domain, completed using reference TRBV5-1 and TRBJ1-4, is KAGVTQTPRYLIKTRGQQVTLSCSPISGHRSVSWYQQTPGQGLQFLFEYFSETQRNKGNFPGRFSGRQFSNSRSEMNVSTLELGDSALYLCASSFNRGGQANEKLFFGSGTQLSVL.

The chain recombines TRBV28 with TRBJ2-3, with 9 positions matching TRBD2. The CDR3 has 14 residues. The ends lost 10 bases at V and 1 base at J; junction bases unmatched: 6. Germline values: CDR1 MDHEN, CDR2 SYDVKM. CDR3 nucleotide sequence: TGTGCCATCCGACTAGCGGCCCGCACAGATACGCAGTATTTT. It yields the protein CAIRLAARTDTQYF.

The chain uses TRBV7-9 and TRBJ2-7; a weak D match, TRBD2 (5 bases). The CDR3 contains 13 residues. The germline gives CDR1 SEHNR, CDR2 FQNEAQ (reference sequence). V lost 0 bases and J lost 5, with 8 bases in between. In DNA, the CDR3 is TGTGCCAGCAGCTTAGCGGGAGTAAACGAGCAGTACTTC. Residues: CASSLAGVNEQYF.

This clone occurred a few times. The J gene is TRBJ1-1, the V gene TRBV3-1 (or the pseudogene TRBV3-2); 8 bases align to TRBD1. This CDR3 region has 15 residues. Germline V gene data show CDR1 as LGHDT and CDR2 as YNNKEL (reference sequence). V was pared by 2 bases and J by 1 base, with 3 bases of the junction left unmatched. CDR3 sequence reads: CASSQHGQGNTEAFF. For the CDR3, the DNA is TGTGCCAGCAGCCAACACGGACAGGGGAACACTGAAGCTTTCTTT.

The CDR3 sequence is CASAGGTNYGYTF. The CDR3 region has the DNA TGTGCCTCTGCAGGGGGCACTAACTATGGCTACACCTTC. This chain links TRBV28 with TRBJ1-2; 8 nucleotides align to TRBD1. This CDR3 is built from 13 residues. After removal of 11 bases from V and 0 bases from J, the junction contained 5 bases not matched to a gene. CDR1 and CDR2 (germline): MDHEN, SYDVKM.

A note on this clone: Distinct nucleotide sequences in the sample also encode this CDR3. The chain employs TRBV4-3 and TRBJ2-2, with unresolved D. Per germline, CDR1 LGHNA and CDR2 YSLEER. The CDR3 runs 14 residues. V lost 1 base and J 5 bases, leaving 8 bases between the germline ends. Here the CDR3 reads CASSQVPRTGELFF. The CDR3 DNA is TGCGCCAGCAGCCAAGTCCCGAGGACCGGGGAGCTGTTTTTT.

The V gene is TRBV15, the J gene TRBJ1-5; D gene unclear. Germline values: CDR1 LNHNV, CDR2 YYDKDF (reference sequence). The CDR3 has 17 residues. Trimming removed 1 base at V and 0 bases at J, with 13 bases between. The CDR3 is CATSRGRAGYSNQPQHF. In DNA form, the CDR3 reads TGTGCCACCAGCAGAGGCCGAGCAGGTTATAGCAATCAGCCCCAGCATTTT.

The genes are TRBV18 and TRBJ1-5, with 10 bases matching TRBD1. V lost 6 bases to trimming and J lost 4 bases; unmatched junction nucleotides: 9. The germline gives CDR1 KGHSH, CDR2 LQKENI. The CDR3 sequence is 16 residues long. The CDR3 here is CASSPRQGAWNQPQHF. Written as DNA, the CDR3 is TGTGCCAGCTCTCCTAGACAGGGGGCATGGAATCAGCCCCAGCATTTT.

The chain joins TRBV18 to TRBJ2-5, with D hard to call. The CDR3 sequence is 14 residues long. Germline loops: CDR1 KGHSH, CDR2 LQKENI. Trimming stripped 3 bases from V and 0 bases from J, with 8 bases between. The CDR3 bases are TGTGCCAGCTCACCGCAACTGTACCAAGAGACCCAGTACTTC. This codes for CASSPQLYQETQYF.

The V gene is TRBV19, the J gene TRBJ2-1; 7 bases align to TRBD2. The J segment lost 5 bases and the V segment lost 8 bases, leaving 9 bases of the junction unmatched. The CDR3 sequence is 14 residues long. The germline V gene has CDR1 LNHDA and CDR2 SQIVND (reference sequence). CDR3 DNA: TGTGCCAGTCAAGAACGGGAGGCCCACAATGAGCAGTTCTTC. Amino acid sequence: CASQEREAHNEQFF. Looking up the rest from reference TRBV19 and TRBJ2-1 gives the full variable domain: DGGITQSPKYLFRKEGQNVTLSCEQNLNHDAMYWYRQDPGQGLRLIYYSQIVNDFQKGDIAEGYSVSREKKESFPLTVTSAQKNPTAFYLCASQEREAHNEQFFGPGTRLTVL.

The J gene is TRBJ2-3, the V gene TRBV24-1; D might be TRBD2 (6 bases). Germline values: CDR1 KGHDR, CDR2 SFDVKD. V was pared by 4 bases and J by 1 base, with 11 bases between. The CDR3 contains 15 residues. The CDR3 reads CATSDPGAGTDTQYF. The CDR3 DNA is TGTGCCACCAGTGACCCGGGAGCCGGCACAGATACGCAGTATTTT.

CDR3 coding DNA: TGTGCCAGCAGCTATACCCCGGGGACCCAGTACTTC. Translation gives CASSYTPGTQYF. The chain recombines TRBV11-2 with TRBJ2-5; no firm D call. CDR1 is SGHAT, CDR2 FQNNGV, per germline. This CDR3 comprises 12 residues. V dropped 4 bases and J dropped 7 bases, with 10 bases sitting between them.

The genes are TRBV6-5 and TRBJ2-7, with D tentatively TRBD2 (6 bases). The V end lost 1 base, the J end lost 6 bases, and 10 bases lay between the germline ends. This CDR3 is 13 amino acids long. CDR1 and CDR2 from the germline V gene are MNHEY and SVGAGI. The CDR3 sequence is CASSYFQGGEQYF. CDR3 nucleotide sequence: TGTGCCAGCAGTTACTTCCAGGGAGGCGAGCAGTACTTC.

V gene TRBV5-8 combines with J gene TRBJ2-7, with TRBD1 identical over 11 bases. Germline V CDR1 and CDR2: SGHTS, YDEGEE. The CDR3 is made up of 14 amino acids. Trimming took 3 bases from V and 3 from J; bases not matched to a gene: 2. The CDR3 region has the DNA TGTGCCAGCAGCTACGGGACAGGGGGCTACGAGCAGTACTTC. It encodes CASSYGTGGYEQYF.

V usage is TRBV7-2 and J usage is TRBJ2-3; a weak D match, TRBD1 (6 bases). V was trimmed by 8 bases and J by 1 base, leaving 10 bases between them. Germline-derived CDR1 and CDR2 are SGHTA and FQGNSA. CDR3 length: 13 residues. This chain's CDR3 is CASGGVGTDTQYF. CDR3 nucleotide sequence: TGTGCCAGCGGGGGCGTAGGCACAGATACGCAGTATTTT.

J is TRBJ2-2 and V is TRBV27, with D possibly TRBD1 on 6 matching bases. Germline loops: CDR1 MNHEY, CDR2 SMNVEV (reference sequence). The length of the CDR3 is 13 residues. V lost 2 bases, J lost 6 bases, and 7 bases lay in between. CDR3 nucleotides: TGTGCCAGCAGTTTAAGGGGGTCCGGGGAGCTGTTTTTT. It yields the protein CASSLRGSGELFF.

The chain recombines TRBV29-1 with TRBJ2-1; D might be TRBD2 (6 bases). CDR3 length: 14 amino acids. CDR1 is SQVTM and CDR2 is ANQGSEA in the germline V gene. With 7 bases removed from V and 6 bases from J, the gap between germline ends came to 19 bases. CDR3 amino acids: CSAGQTRGGNEQFF. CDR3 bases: TGCAGCGCTGGGCAGACTAGGGGTGGCAATGAGCAGTTCTTC.

This CDR3 is CASSLGDRVHEQYF. Written as DNA, the CDR3 is TGCGCCAGCAGCTTGGGGGACAGGGTCCACGAGCAGTACTTC. This rearrangement joins TRBV5-1 to TRBJ2-7; 9 bases fit TRBD1. V gave up 0 bases and J gave up 5 bases; unmatched junction bases: 3. This CDR3 has 14 amino acids. From germline, CDR1 is SGHRS and CDR2 YFSETQ.

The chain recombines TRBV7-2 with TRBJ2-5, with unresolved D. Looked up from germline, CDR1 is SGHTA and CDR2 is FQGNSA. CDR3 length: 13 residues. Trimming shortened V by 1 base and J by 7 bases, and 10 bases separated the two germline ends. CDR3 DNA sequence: TGTGCCAGCAGCTTAGTTGGGCTCGCGACCCAGTACTTC. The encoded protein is CASSLVGLATQYF.